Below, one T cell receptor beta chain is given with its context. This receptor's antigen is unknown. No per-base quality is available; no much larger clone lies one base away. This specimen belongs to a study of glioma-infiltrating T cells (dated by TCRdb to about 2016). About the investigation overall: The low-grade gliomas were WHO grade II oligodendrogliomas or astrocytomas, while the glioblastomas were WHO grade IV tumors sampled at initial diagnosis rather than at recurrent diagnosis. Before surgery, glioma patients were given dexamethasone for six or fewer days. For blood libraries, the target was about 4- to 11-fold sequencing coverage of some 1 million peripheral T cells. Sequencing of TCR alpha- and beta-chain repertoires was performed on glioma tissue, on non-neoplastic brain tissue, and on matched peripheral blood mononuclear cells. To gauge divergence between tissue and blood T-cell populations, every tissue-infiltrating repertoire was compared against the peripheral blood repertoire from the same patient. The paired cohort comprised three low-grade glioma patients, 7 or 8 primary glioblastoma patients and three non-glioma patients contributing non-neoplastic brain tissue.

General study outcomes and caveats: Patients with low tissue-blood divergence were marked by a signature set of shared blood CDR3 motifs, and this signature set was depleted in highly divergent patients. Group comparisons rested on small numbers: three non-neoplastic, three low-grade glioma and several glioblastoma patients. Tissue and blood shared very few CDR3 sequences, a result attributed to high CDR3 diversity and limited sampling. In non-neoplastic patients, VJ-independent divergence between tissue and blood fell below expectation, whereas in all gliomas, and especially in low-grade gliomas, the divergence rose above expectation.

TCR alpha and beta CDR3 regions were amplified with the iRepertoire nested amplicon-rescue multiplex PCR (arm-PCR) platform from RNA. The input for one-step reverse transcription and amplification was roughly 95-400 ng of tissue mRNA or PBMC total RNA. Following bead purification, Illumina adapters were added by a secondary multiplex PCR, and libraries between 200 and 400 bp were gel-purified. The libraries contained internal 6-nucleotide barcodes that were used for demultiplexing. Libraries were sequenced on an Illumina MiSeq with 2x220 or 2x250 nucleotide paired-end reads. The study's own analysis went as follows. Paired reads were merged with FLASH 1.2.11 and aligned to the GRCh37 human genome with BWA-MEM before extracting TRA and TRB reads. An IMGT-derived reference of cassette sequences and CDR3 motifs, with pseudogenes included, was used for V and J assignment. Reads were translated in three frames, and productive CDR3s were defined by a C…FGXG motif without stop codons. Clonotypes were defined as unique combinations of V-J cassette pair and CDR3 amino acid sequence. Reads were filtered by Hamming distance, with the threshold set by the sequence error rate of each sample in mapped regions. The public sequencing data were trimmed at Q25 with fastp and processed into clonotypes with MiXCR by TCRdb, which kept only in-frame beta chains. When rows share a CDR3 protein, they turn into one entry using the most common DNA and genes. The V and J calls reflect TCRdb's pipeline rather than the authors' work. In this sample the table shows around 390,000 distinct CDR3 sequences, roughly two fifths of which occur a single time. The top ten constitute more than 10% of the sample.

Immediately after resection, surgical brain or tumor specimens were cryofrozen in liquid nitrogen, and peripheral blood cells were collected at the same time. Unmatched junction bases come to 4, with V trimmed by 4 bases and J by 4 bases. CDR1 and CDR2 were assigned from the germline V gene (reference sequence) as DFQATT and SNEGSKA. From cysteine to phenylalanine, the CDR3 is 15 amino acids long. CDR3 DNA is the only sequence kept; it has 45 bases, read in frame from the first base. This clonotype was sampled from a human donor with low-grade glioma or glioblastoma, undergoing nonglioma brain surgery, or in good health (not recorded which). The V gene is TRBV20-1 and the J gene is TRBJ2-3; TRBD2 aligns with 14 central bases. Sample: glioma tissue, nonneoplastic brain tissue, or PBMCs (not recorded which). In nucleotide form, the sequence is TGCAGTGCTACCGGGACTAGCGGGAGTGCAGATACGCAGTATTTT. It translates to CSATGTSGSADTQYF.